This T cell receptor beta chain was profiled in a study of T cell responses to AZD1222 COVID-19 vaccine. TCRdb's table, derived via immunoSEQ multiplex PCR, lists solely in-frame clones and lacks some. The sample yields about 120,000 clones, 80% to 90% seen once. General study points: Two AZD1222 doses significantly raised spike-specific TCR breadth and depth over controls. Samples come after the peak T cell response, not at day 14. Unmutated variant regions reportedly attract nearly half of all spike-specific TCRs. Possibly, clonal diversity was underestimated; donors were largely white British and included more females.

For this clone: No antigen is known for it.

This clonotype originated in an adult in good health. The specimen was peripheral blood, collected on day 0 of AZD1222 vaccination.

Here the CDR3 DNA reads TGTGCCAGCAGTGTTAGGGCGTCCCTCTCCTACGAGCAGTACTTC. The encoded protein is CASSVRASLSYEQYF. This chain connects TRBV2 to TRBJ2-7; D unclear. The V gene's germline CDR1 is SNHLY and CDR2 FYNNEI. Trimming removed 4 bases from V and 0 bases from J, with 13 bases in between. There are 15 residues in the CDR3.